One and the same sample provided the 2 T cell receptor beta chains below, sequenced in a study of blood T cell repertoires in COVID-19. This table comes from immunoSEQ multiplex PCR, and its TCRdb copy is limited to in-frame clones, with some not included. This table holds some 200,000 clones, around 84% found once. Material: peripheral blood. These receptors all come from a man in his fifties with acute or convalescent COVID-19.

This chain links TRBV11-2 with TRBJ2-7; D not certain. CDR1 is SGHAT and CDR2 is FQNNGV in the germline V gene. The CDR3 has 15 residues. V gave up 1 base and J gave up 0 bases, with 10 bases separating them. The CDR3 nucleotides read TGTGCCAGCAGCTTAGTGGCCAAGAACTCCTACGAGCAGTACTTC. Translation: CASSLVAKNSYEQYF.

This sequence joins TRBV6-1 and TRBJ2-7; D remains unclear. V was clipped by 0 bases and J by 0 bases, with 9 bases between them. Germline V gives CDR1 MNHNS, CDR2 SASEGT. The CDR3 totals 15 residues. CDR3 in amino acids: CASSEASVASYEQYF. As DNA, the CDR3 is TGTGCCAGCAGTGAAGCGTCTGTGGCCTCCTACGAGCAGTACTTC.